Below are 3 T cell receptor beta chains sequenced from a single sample in a study of CXCR3-negative and CXCR3-positive naive CD8 T cells. With UMI labels, 5' RACE was used to prepare the TRB cDNA libraries. TCRdb reprocessed the 5' RACE reads and stores each CDR3 protein as one record, lacking DNA. Its table records 150,000 to 180,000 distinct CDR3 sequences. Antigens for these TCRs are unknown. Findings and limits, study-wide: Hydrophobicity was higher for TRB CDR3s found in CXCR3-positive naive cells than in CXCR3-negative naive cells.

Sequences were obtained from naive CXCR3+ CD8+ T cells from blood. This sample's subset: CD45RO-CCR7+CD27+CD95- naive CD8+ T cells expressing CXCR3 (TNR3+). These TCRs come from a human donor in good health. Some clones in this sample may be carry-over from other donors' samples.

CDR3 loop: CASSLFAGTGNQPQHF. The genes are TRBV27 and TRBJ1-5. Germline V gene lookup returns CDR1 MNHEY and CDR2 SMNVEV (reference sequence). CDR3 length: 16 amino acids.

The CDR3 loop is CASSLVLAVTDTQYF. The rearrangement uses TRBV5-6 and TRBJ2-3; the D gene TCRdb calls, TRBD2, cannot be checked with no DNA. The CDR3 has 15 amino acids. Germline values: CDR1 SGHDT, CDR2 YYEEEE.

The J gene is TRBJ2-7, the V gene TRBV14. There are 13 residues in the CDR3. The germline V gene has CDR1 SGHDN and CDR2 FVKESK. CDR3 region: CASSQDRTYEQYF.